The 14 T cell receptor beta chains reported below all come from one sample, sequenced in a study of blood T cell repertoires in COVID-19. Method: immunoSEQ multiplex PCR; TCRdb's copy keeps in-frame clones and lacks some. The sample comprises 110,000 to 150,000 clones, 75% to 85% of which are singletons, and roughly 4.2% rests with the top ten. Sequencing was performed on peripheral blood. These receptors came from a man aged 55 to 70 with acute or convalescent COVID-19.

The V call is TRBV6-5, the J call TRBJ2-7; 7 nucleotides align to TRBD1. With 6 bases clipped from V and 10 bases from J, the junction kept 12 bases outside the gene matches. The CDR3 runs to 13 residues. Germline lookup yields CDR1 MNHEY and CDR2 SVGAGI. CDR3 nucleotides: TGTGCCAGCAGCTCCGGGACAGCAAACGGTCAGTACTTC. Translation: CASSSGTANGQYF.

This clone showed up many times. The CDR3 protein is CASRRREVRDTQYF. The CDR3, as DNA: TGTGCCAGCAGGCGCCGGGAGGTTAGGGATACGCAGTATTTT. The chain is built from TRBV27 and TRBJ2-3, with 7 bases that match TRBD2. The CDR3 loop spans 14 amino acids. V gave up 6 bases and J gave up 6 bases; unmatched junction bases: 9. CDR1 MNHEY and CDR2 SMNVEV come from the germline V gene (reference sequence).

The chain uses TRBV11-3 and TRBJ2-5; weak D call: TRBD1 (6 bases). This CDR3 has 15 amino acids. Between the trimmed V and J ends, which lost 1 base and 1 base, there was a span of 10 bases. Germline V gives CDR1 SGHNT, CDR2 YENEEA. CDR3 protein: CASSLGQGIQETQYF. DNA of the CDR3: TGTGCCAGCAGCTTAGGTCAGGGGATCCAAGAGACCCAGTACTTC.

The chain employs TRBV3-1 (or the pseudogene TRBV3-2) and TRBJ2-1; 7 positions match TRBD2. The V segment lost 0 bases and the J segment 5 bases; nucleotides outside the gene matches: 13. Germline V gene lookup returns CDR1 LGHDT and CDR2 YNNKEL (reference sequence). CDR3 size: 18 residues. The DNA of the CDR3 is TGTGCCAGCAGCCAAGAACCCTTAAATGCGGGAGCCCACAATGAGCAGTTCTTC. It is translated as CASSQEPLNAGAHNEQFF.

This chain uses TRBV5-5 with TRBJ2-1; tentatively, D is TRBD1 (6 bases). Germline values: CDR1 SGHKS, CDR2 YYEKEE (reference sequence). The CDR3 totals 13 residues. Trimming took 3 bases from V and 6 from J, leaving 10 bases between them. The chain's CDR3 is CASSWTAPNEQFF. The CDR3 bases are TGTGCCAGCAGCTGGACAGCCCCCAATGAGCAGTTCTTC. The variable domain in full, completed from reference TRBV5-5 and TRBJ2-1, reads DAGVTQSPTHLIKTRGQQVTLRCSPISGHKSVSWYQQVLGQGPQFIFQYYEKEERGRGNFPDRFSARQFPNYSSELNVNALLLGDSALYLCASSWTAPNEQFFGPGTRLTVL.

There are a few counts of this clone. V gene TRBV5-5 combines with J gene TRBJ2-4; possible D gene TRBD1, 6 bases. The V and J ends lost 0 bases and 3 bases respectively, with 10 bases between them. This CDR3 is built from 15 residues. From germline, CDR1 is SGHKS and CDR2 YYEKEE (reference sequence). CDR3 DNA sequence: TGTGCCAGCAGCTTGGCACAGGGATACAAAAACATTCAGTACTTC. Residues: CASSLAQGYKNIQYF.

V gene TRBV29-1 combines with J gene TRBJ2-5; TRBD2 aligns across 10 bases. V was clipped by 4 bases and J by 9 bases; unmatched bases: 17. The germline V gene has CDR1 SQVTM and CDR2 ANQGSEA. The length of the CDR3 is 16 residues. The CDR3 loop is CSVVKGLAAAQGAQYF. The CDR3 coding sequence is TGCAGCGTTGTAAAAGGACTAGCGGCCGCCCAAGGGGCCCAGTACTTC.

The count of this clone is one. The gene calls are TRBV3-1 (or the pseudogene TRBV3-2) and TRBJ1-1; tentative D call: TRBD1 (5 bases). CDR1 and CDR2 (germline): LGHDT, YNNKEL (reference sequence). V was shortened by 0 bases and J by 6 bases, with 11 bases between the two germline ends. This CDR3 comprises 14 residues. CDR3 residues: CASSQDDRQPEAFF. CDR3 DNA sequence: TGTGCCAGCAGCCAAGACGATCGACAGCCTGAAGCTTTCTTT.

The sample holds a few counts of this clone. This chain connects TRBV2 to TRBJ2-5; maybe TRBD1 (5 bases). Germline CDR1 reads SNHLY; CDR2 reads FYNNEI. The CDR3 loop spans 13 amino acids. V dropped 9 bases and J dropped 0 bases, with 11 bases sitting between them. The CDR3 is CASSGMDQETQYF. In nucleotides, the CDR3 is TGTGCCAGTTCAGGGATGGACCAAGAGACCCAGTACTTC. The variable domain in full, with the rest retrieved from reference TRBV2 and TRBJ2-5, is EPEVTQTPSHQVTQMGQEVILRCVPISNHLYFYWYRQILGQKVEFLVSFYNNEISEKSEIFDDQFSVERPDGSNFTLKIRSTKLEDSAMYFCASSGMDQETQYFGPGTRLLVL.

The CDR3, as DNA: TGTGCCTGGAGTGTAGTTGGGGGGGTGAACACTGAAGCTTTCTTT. Protein: CAWSVVGGVNTEAFF. The genes are TRBV30 and TRBJ1-1; D perhaps matches TRBD1 (5 bases). Germline V gene lookup returns CDR1 GTSNPN and CDR2 SVGIG (reference sequence). The CDR3 totals 15 residues. V lost 0 bases and J 0 bases, leaving 11 bases between the germline ends.

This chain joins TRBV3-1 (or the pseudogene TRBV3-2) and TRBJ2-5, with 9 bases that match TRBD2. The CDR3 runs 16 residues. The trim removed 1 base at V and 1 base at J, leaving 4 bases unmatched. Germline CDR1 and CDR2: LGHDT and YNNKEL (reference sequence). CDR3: CASSQASAGGQETQYF. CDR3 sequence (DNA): TGTGCCAGCAGCCAAGCGTCAGCGGGAGGCCAAGAGACCCAGTACTTC.

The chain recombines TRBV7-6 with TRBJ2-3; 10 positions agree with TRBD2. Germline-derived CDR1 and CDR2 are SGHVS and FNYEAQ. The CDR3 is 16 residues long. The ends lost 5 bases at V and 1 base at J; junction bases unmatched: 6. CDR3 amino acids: CASSRPSGSGTDTQYF. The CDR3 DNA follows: TGTGCCAGCAGCCGACCTAGCGGGAGTGGCACAGATACGCAGTATTTT. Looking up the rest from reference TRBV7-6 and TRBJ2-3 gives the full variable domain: GAGVSQSPRYKVTKRGQDVALRCDPISGHVSLYWYRQALGQGPEFLTYFNYEAQQDKSGLPNDRFSAERPEGSISTLTIQRTEQRDSAMYRCASSRPSGSGTDTQYFGPGTRLTVL.

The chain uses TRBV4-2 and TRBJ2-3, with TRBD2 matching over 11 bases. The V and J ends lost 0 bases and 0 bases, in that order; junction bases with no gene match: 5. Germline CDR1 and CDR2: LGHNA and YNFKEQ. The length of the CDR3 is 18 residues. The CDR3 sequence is CASSQDLAGGRSTDTQYF. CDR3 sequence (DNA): TGTGCCAGCAGCCAAGATCTAGCGGGAGGCCGAAGCACAGATACGCAGTATTTT.

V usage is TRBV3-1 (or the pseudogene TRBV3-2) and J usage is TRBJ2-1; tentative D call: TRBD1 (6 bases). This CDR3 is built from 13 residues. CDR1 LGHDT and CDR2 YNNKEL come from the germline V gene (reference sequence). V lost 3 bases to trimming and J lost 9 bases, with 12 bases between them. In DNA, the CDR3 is TGTGCCAGCAGCCAGCTAATAGGGGGTGAGCAGTTCTTC. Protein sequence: CASSQLIGGEQFF.